One and the same sample provided the 9 T cell receptor beta chains below, sequenced in a study of cytomegalovirus exposure and HLA in healthy donors. The repertoire was sequenced with immunoSEQ multiplex PCR; TCRdb's copy has only in-frame clones and lacks some. The table has roughly 270,000 clones, 85% to 90% seen once. Sample: PBMCs. These receptors all come from a young woman in good health and CMV-seronegative.

The chain links TRBV5-4 to TRBJ1-6; D remains unclear. The length of the CDR3 is 15 residues. V lost 1 base to trimming and J lost 10 bases, with 15 bases between them. Germline V lookup: CDR1 SGHNT, CDR2 YYREEE (reference sequence). The DNA for the CDR3 is TGTGCCAGCAGCTTGACTCCAACGCCGGGGTCACCCCTCCACTTT. Protein sequence: CASSLTPTPGSPLHF.

The chain has TRBV7-2 and TRBJ2-7; 8 bases match TRBD2. Germline V gives CDR1 SGHTA, CDR2 FQGNSA. V lost 8 bases, J lost 7 bases, and 16 bases stayed unmatched. The CDR3 sequence is 15 residues long. The CDR3 spells CASAVAGTRGLEQYF. The CDR3 DNA follows: TGTGCCAGCGCCGTCGCCGGGACTAGGGGATTGGAGCAGTACTTC.

This rearrangement joins TRBV14 to TRBJ2-7; D is perhaps TRBD1 (6 bases). The V gene's germline CDR1 is SGHDN and CDR2 FVKESK. The CDR3 has 15 residues. Trimming pared 0 bases from V and 3 bases from J, leaving 12 bases between. The CDR3 DNA follows: TGTGCCAGCAGCCAAGATATCGGCAGGGGCTACGAGCAGTACTTC. This translates into CASSQDIGRGYEQYF.

V usage is TRBV18 and J usage is TRBJ1-2, with D maybe TRBD1 (5 bases). Germline CDR1 is KGHSH and CDR2 is LQKENI. Trimming stripped 4 bases from V and 8 bases from J, with 11 bases between. The CDR3 runs to 12 residues. The CDR3: CASSLRGDGYTF. Here the CDR3 DNA reads TGTGCCAGCTCACTTAGGGGTGACGGCTACACCTTC.

The V and J genes are TRBV6-7 and TRBJ1-1; perhaps TRBD1 as D (5 bases). TRBV6-7 is known as an ORF, though its function is uncertain. CDR3 length: 14 residues. The V gene lost 8 bases and the J gene lost 0 bases, with 13 bases spanning the gap. The CDR3 reads CASPRETMNTEAFF. The CDR3 nucleotides are TGTGCCAGCCCCAGGGAAACAATGAACACTGAAGCTTTCTTT.

The gene calls are TRBV7-3 and TRBJ2-3, with TRBD2 identical over 9 bases. The CDR3 has 16 residues. J was trimmed by 3 bases and V by 5 bases; bases with no gene match: 9. The germline CDR1 and CDR2 sequences are SGHTA and FQGTGA. The CDR3 DNA follows: TGTGCCAGCAGCCGTAGCGGGAGAGGGAAAACAGATACGCAGTATTTT. Its translation: CASSRSGRGKTDTQYF.

The chain couples TRBV28 to TRBJ1-6; a weak D match, TRBD1 (5 bases). V lost 1 base to trimming and J lost 5 bases, with 9 bases between them. Germline V CDR1 and CDR2: MDHEN, SYDVKM. The CDR3 spans 15 residues. The CDR3 DNA reads TGTGCCAGCAGTTTATTGGGGCAGGATAATTCACCCCTCCACTTT. This sequence encodes CASSLLGQDNSPLHF.

The rearrangement links TRBV19 to TRBJ1-2; D uncertain. This CDR3 is built from 11 residues. The germline gives CDR1 LNHDA, CDR2 SQIVND (reference sequence). Trimming left V 7 bases short and J 7 bases short, with 10 bases between. CDR3: CASNSGGGYTF. Written as DNA, the CDR3 is TGTGCCAGTAACTCGGGAGGTGGCTACACCTTC.

Remarks on this clone: Other DNA sequences within the sample encode an identical CDR3. This sequence joins TRBV28 and TRBJ1-2; TRBD1 matches at 10 bases. The CDR3 runs to 14 residues. CDR1 MDHEN and CDR2 SYDVKM come from the germline V gene. Trimming took 6 bases from V and 5 from J; bases not matched to a gene: 6. The CDR3 region has the DNA TGTGCCAGCAGCCCGGGACAGGGGAATTATGGCTACACCTTC. Its translation is CASSPGQGNYGYTF.